Presented here are 22 T cell receptor beta chains from one specimen sequenced in a study of PD-1 blockade in classical Hodgkin lymphoma. After autologous stem cell transplantation all patients relapsed, and prior brentuximab vedotin exposure differed between cohorts. Sequencing was performed with immunoSEQ multiplex PCR; in TCRdb, only in-frame clones are kept and a portion is missing. The table records about 18,000 clones, around 80% of them present only once. The sequenced sample was peripheral blood mononuclear cells (PBMCs), obtained at baseline. Receptors were obtained from a human donor with classical Hodgkin lymphoma.

V is TRBV6-5 and J is TRBJ2-7; D gene uncertain. The germline V gene encodes CDR1 MNHEY and CDR2 SVGAGI. This CDR3 is built from 13 residues. V gave up 2 bases and J gave up 3 bases, with 8 bases separating them. CDR3 nucleotides: TGTGCCAGCAGTTACGAGAGTCACTACGAGCAGTACTTC. Amino acids: CASSYESHYEQYF.

In its sample, this clone was seen a few times. The genes are TRBV7-8 and TRBJ2-7; no clear D. This CDR3 has 12 residues. V lost 5 bases and J 0 bases, leaving 5 bases between the germline ends. Germline assignment: CDR1 SGHVS and CDR2 FQNEAQ. CDR3 in amino acids: CASSPLSYEQYF. CDR3 coding DNA: TGTGCCAGCAGCCCACTCTCCTACGAGCAGTACTTC.

This clone was seen more than once but under ten times. This chain uses TRBV18 with TRBJ2-7, with 8 positions matching TRBD2. Looked up from germline, CDR1 is KGHSH and CDR2 is LQKENI. The trim removed 0 bases at V and 3 bases at J, leaving 7 bases unmatched. The CDR3 is 16 residues long. CDR3 protein: CASSPPGVAGIYEQYF. DNA for the CDR3: TGTGCCAGCTCACCACCCGGGGTAGCGGGGATCTACGAGCAGTACTTC.

This clone appeared a single time. This chain connects TRBV5-4 to TRBJ2-3, with D unclear. CDR1 SGHNT and CDR2 YYREEE come from the germline V gene (reference sequence). The CDR3 is 14 residues long. Deletions cut 5 bases from V and 1 base from J, with 11 bases between. The CDR3, as DNA: TGTGCCAGCAGGAAAGGGCAGGGCACAGATACGCAGTATTTT. Its protein product is CASRKGQGTDTQYF.

CDR3 coding DNA: TGTGCCAGCAGCTTGGGACAGGGGGGCTATCAGCCCCAGCATTTT. Encoded protein: CASSLGQGGYQPQHF. The gene calls are TRBV11-2 and TRBJ1-5, with 11 bases fitting TRBD1. With 3 bases clipped from V and 5 bases from J, the junction kept 3 bases outside the gene matches. This CDR3 spans 15 amino acids. Germline CDR1 and CDR2: SGHAT and FQNNGV.

The gene calls are TRBV5-6 and TRBJ2-1, with 9 bases matching TRBD2. Trimming at V came to 0 bases and at J to 7 bases, leaving 5 bases not matched to a gene. The CDR3 totals 15 residues. Germline V gene lookup returns CDR1 SGHDT and CDR2 YYEEEE. The CDR3 nucleotides are TGTGCCAGCAGCTTGGAAATGGCGGGAGGGAATGAGCAGTTCTTC. It encodes CASSLEMAGGNEQFF. The variable domain in full, with the rest retrieved from reference TRBV5-6 and TRBJ2-1, is DAGVTQSPTHLIKTRGQQVTLRCSPKSGHDTVSWYQQALGQGPQFIFQYYEEEERQRGNFPDRFSGHQFPNYSSELNVNALLLGDSALYLCASSLEMAGGNEQFFGPGTRLTVL.

In this sample, this clone turned up once. The chain links TRBV6-6 to TRBJ1-1; TRBD1 is a possible D gene (6 bases). V was trimmed by 0 bases and J by 4 bases, leaving 12 bases between them. Germline values: CDR1 MNHNY, CDR2 SVGAGI (reference sequence). The CDR3 runs 15 residues. The CDR3 bases are TGTGCCAGCAGTTACTCGACGAGGGGGGGCACTGAAGCTTTCTTT. Protein: CASSYSTRGGTEAFF.

This clone showed up just a few times. The rearrangement links TRBV27 to TRBJ2-5; tentatively, D is TRBD1 (5 bases). Germline V gene data show CDR1 as MNHEY and CDR2 as SMNVEV (reference sequence). With 5 bases removed from V and 2 bases from J, the gap between germline ends came to 15 bases. CDR3 length: 15 residues. This CDR3 reads CASSPNRQSQETQYF. CDR3 DNA: TGTGCCAGCAGTCCAAACCGACAGTCTCAAGAGACCCAGTACTTC.

This chain uses TRBV10-2 with TRBJ2-5; 9 bases match TRBD2. The length of the CDR3 is 16 residues. Germline V CDR1 and CDR2: WSHSY, SAAADI. The J segment lost 1 base and the V segment lost 4 bases, leaving 7 bases of the junction unmatched. The CDR3 loop is CASSGKTSGFQETQYF. The CDR3 nucleotides are TGCGCCAGCAGTGGAAAGACTAGCGGTTTCCAAGAGACCCAGTACTTC.

The chain couples TRBV21-1 to TRBJ1-2; TRBD1, as called in the table, went unchecked against the DNA. TRBV21-1 is labeled a pseudogene. The CDR3 runs 18 residues. CDR3 nucleotides: TGTGCCAGCAGCCCTGAGGGCCCCAGGGGAGTGGGAGTGGGGGGCTACACCTTC. Encoded protein: CASSPEGPRGVGVGGYTF.

This clone counts as large. J is TRBJ2-7 and V is TRBV30; tentatively, D is TRBD1 (6 bases). Between the trimmed V and J ends, which lost 1 base and 2 bases, there was a span of 15 bases. The CDR3 length is 15 residues. Per the germline V gene, CDR1 is GTSNPN and CDR2 is SVGIG (reference sequence). CDR3 sequence: CAWSGTVIGTYEQYF. The CDR3 DNA follows: TGTGCCTGGAGTGGGACAGTCATAGGGACCTACGAGCAGTACTTC.

The chain employs TRBV4-1 and TRBJ1-6; D not resolved. The CDR3 spans 15 residues. Trimming cost V 0 bases and J 10 bases, with 13 bases left between them. The germline gives CDR1 MGHRA, CDR2 YSYEKL. The CDR3 reads CASSQDFGVGSPLHF. CDR3 DNA sequence: TGCGCCAGCAGCCAAGATTTTGGGGTGGGATCACCCCTCCACTTT.

CDR3 residues: CASSISEDRGNTEAFF. The CDR3 DNA reads TGTGCCAGTAGTATTTCCGAAGACAGGGGGAACACTGAAGCTTTCTTT. The genes are TRBV19 and TRBJ1-1; 8 bases match TRBD1. J gave up 1 base and V 3 bases, and 7 bases lay outside the gene matches. This CDR3 has 16 amino acids. Germline CDR1 reads LNHDA; CDR2 reads SQIVND (reference sequence).

The rearrangement uses TRBV5-1 and TRBJ2-5; D may be TRBD2 (6 bases). The CDR3 has 15 residues. CDR1 and CDR2 (germline): SGHRS, YFSETQ. V was clipped by 1 base and J by 2 bases, with 12 bases between them. Here the CDR3 reads CASSLWGDGQETQYF. The CDR3 DNA follows: TGCGCCAGCAGCTTGTGGGGGGACGGTCAAGAGACCCAGTACTTC.

The chain links TRBV19 to TRBJ1-1; D remains ambiguous. The CDR3 runs to 12 residues. Per germline, CDR1 LNHDA and CDR2 SQIVND (reference sequence). Trimming left V 7 bases short and J 0 bases short, with 6 bases between. CDR3 bases: TGTGCCAGTATTGATGTGAACACTGAAGCTTTCTTT. It is translated as CASIDVNTEAFF.

The chain links TRBV5-1 to TRBJ1-1, with unresolved D. The V gene lost 0 bases and the J gene lost 1 base, with 7 bases spanning the gap. This CDR3 spans 14 amino acids. CDR1 and CDR2 from the germline V gene are SGHRS and YFSETQ. The CDR3 loop is CASSLERENTEAFF. The CDR3 region has the DNA TGCGCCAGCAGCTTGGAAAGGGAGAACACTGAAGCTTTCTTT.

This chain connects TRBV5-1 to TRBJ2-1, with 10 bases matching TRBD1. CDR1 and CDR2 (germline): SGHRS, YFSETQ. The V gene end was trimmed by 3 bases and the J gene end by 2 bases; junction bases not matched to a gene: 8. This CDR3 spans 17 amino acids. The CDR3 loop reads CASSSGQGISAYNEQFF. The CDR3 nucleotides read TGCGCCAGCAGCTCGGGACAGGGGATAAGCGCCTACAATGAGCAGTTCTTC.

This clone was seen a handful of times. The chain is built from TRBV6-1 and TRBJ2-7; no definite D call. CDR1 and CDR2 (germline): MNHNS, SASEGT. V lost 2 bases and J lost 1, with 6 bases in between. The CDR3 contains 13 residues. The CDR3 sequence: CASSEYISYEQYF. Written as DNA, the CDR3 is TGTGCCAGCAGTGAATACATTTCCTACGAGCAGTACTTC.

This rearrangement joins TRBV6-6 to TRBJ2-2; D remains unclear. In germline, CDR1 is MNHNY, CDR2 SVGAGI (reference sequence). V lost 2 bases, J lost 5 bases, and 9 bases lay in between. This CDR3 is 14 amino acids long. The CDR3 DNA is TGTGCCAGCAGTTACGGCCGACGGACCGGGGAGCTGTTTTTT. It yields the protein CASSYGRRTGELFF.

The chain employs TRBV19 and TRBJ1-6; tentative D call: TRBD1 (5 bases). The CDR3 runs 17 residues. Germline V gives CDR1 LNHDA, CDR2 SQIVND (reference sequence). V lost 7 bases and J lost 8, with 24 bases in between. CDR3 sequence (DNA): TGTGCCAGTAAGGCGGGACTCATAAGCAATTATGATTCACCCCTCCACTTT. Its translation: CASKAGLISNYDSPLHF.

J is TRBJ1-2 and V is TRBV27; D may be TRBD1 (5 bases). Germline V lookup: CDR1 MNHEY, CDR2 SMNVEV (reference sequence). The CDR3 extends over 13 amino acids. Between the trimmed V and J ends, which lost 4 bases and 4 bases, there was a span of 10 bases. The CDR3 region has the DNA TGTGCCAGCAGTTCGGGGGTGGGCTATGGCTACACCTTC. Encoded protein: CASSSGVGYGYTF.

The chain combines TRBV21-1 with TRBJ2-3. TRBV21-1 is a listed pseudogene. This CDR3 has 15 amino acids. CDR3 nucleotide sequence: TGTGCCAGCAGCAAGGTCCAGCAATTCACAGATACGCAGTATTTT. It encodes CASSKVQQFTDTQYF.